Listed here are 15 T cell receptor beta chains from one sample, sequenced in a study of cytomegalovirus exposure and HLA in healthy donors (TCRdb year 2017). Library generation was performed with the immunoSEQ multiplex PCR assay. TCRdb obtained this table from immuneACCESS and retained in-frame rearrangements with V and J assigned. These tables miss some clones; where compared with another copy, unresolved V genes account for less than half of the shortfall, and the remainder is unexplained. A total of roughly 200,000 clones appear in this sample, about 81% of them only once. Over 0.95% of the sample is taken by the ten largest. The sequencing sample was made of PBMCs. These receptors were taken from a woman in her twenties or thirties in good health and CMV-seronegative.

This clone was counted at least ten times. The genes are TRBV11-2 and TRBJ2-7; 9 bases match TRBD1. The CDR3 is 13 amino acids. Germline V gene data show CDR1 as SGHAT and CDR2 as FQNNGV. The ends lost 4 bases at V and 6 bases at J; junction bases unmatched: 4. CDR3 sequence (DNA): TGTGCCAGCAGCTACGGACAGGGGTCCGAGCAGTACTTC. It is translated as CASSYGQGSEQYF.

The chain carries TRBV27 and TRBJ2-7; maybe TRBD1 (6 bases). The V end was cut by 0 bases, the J end by 6 bases, with 21 bases between. CDR3 length: 17 residues. Germline V gives CDR1 MNHEY, CDR2 SMNVEV (reference sequence). The CDR3 nucleotides read TGTGCCAGCAGTTTATCTCCAATGGGGCAGGGGCGCATCGAGCAGTACTTC. This gives the protein CASSLSPMGQGRIEQYF.

This chain joins TRBV5-1 and TRBJ2-2; perhaps TRBD1 as D (5 bases). The germline V gene encodes CDR1 SGHRS and CDR2 YFSETQ. Trimming stripped 4 bases from V and 5 bases from J, with 9 bases between. The CDR3 is made up of 13 amino acids. CDR3 bases: TGCGCCAGCAGCAGCCAGGGTACCGGGGAGCTGTTTTTT. This gives the protein CASSSQGTGELFF.

The chain is built from TRBV5-1 and TRBJ2-5; D is uncertain. With 0 bases removed from V and 2 bases from J, the gap between germline ends came to 11 bases. This CDR3 contains 15 residues. Germline V lookup: CDR1 SGHRS, CDR2 YFSETQ. CDR3 amino acids: CASSLAGTPQETQYF. Here the CDR3 DNA reads TGCGCCAGCAGCTTGGCCGGTACTCCTCAAGAGACCCAGTACTTC.

This chain joins TRBV6-1 and TRBJ2-1; TRBD1 aligns across 8 bases. The CDR3 has 15 amino acids. Germline assignment: CDR1 MNHNS and CDR2 SASEGT. The junction had 8 bases not matched to a gene; V was cut back by 7 bases and J by 3 bases. CDR3 nucleotide sequence: TGTGCCAGCATTCGGACAGGGAATTTCTACAATGAGCAGTTCTTC. Protein: CASIRTGNFYNEQFF.

The chain employs TRBV12-2 and TRBJ1-2. TRBV12-2 is classified as a pseudogene. The CDR3 has 18 residues. The CDR3 nucleotides read TGTGCAAGTCGCCTACGAAGAGGGGGGGGCGCTCGGATGGGAGGCTACACCTTC. Amino acids: CASRLRRGGGARMGGYTF.

This chain connects TRBV6-6 to TRBJ2-7; 7 bases map to TRBD1. The CDR3 runs 15 residues. The J segment lost 2 bases and the V segment lost 1 base, leaving 5 bases of the junction unmatched. Per the germline V gene, CDR1 is MNHNY and CDR2 is SVGAGI (reference sequence). The CDR3, as DNA: TGTGCCAGCAGTTACTTGGGACAGCTTACCTACGAGCAGTACTTC. Translated: CASSYLGQLTYEQYF.

The chain is built from TRBV13 and TRBJ1-2, with 8 bases lining up with TRBD1. The CDR3 is made up of 14 amino acids. Germline V gene data show CDR1 as PRHDT and CDR2 as FYEKMQ (reference sequence). Trimming took 5 bases from V and 3 from J; bases not matched to a gene: 5. CDR3 sequence: CASSTKDRDYGYTF. CDR3 bases: TGTGCCAGCAGCACCAAGGACAGGGACTATGGCTACACCTTC.

The rearrangement links TRBV5-6 to TRBJ2-2, with 7 positions matching TRBD1. This CDR3 comprises 16 residues. The germline V gene encodes CDR1 SGHDT and CDR2 YYEEEE. With V trimmed by 4 bases and J by 2 bases, 8 bases remained unmatched. CDR3 loop: CASSPVQGLNTGELFF. In nucleotides, the CDR3 is TGTGCCAGCAGCCCAGTACAGGGGCTTAACACCGGGGAGCTGTTTTTT.

The chain is built from TRBV29-1 and TRBJ2-4, with TRBD1 as a possible D gene (6 bases). Germline-derived CDR1 and CDR2 are SQVTM and ANQGSEA. The CDR3 sequence is 15 residues long. The germline V and J ends were trimmed by 7 bases and 0 bases, with 16 bases remaining between them. The CDR3 loop reads CSEVWTALAKNIQYF. The CDR3 nucleotides are TGCAGCGAAGTTTGGACAGCCCTAGCCAAAAACATTCAGTACTTC.

The chain carries TRBV18 and TRBJ2-7; perhaps TRBD1 as D (6 bases). From germline, CDR1 is KGHSH and CDR2 LQKENI. Trimming cost V 3 bases and J 5 bases, with 17 bases left between them. The CDR3 loop spans 15 amino acids. The CDR3 loop is CASSPYRDTQDEQYF. For the CDR3, the DNA is TGTGCCAGCTCACCCTACCGGGACACCCAGGACGAGCAGTACTTC.

The V gene is TRBV29-1, the J gene TRBJ2-5, with TRBD1 as a possible D gene (5 bases). CDR3 length equals 12 residues. CDR1 and CDR2 from the germline V gene are SQVTM and ANQGSEA. V lost 7 bases and J lost 3, with 12 bases in between. The DNA of the CDR3 is TGCAGCGACAGGTCCAGGGAAGAGACCCAGTACTTC. It specifies CSDRSREETQYF.

The chain recombines TRBV7-6 with TRBJ2-3; TRBD1 aligns across 8 bases. The V segment lost 4 bases and the J segment 2 bases; nucleotides outside the gene matches: 8. Germline CDR1 is SGHVS and CDR2 is FNYEAQ. The CDR3 length is 16 residues. CDR3: CASSSQGAGFTDTQYF. The DNA for the CDR3 is TGTGCCAGCAGCTCGCAGGGGGCTGGATTCACAGATACGCAGTATTTT.

The V call is TRBV27, the J call TRBJ1-1; 10 bases are shared with TRBD1. CDR1 is MNHEY and CDR2 is SMNVEV in the germline V gene (reference sequence). The ends lost 3 bases at V and 7 bases at J; junction bases unmatched: 5. The CDR3 extends over 14 amino acids. The CDR3 spells CASSFRTGGDEAFF. The CDR3 bases are TGTGCCAGCAGTTTTCGGACAGGGGGAGATGAAGCTTTCTTT.

The V gene is TRBV19, the J gene TRBJ2-7, with D tentatively TRBD1 (5 bases). CDR3 size: 12 residues. Germline V CDR1 and CDR2: LNHDA, SQIVND (reference sequence). Trimming left V 6 bases short and J 6 bases short, with 12 bases between. The CDR3 region is CASRSGIGEQYF. The CDR3, as DNA: TGTGCCAGTAGGTCAGGGATCGGCGAGCAGTACTTC.